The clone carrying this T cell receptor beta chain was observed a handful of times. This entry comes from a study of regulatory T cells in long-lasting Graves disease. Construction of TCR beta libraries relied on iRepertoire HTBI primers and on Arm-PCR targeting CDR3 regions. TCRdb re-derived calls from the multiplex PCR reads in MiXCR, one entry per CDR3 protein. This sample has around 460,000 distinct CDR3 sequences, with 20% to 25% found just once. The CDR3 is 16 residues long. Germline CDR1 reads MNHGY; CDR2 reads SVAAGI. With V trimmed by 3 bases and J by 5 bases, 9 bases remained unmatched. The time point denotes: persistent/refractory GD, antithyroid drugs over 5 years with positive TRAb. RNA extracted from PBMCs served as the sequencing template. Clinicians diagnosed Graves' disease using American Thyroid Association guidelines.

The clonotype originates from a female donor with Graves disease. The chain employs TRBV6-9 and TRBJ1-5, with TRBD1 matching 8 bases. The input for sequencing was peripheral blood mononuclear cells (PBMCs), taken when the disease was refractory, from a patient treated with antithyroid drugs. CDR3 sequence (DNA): TGTGCCAGCAGTTACCCGACCGGGACAGGAGATCAGCCCCAGCATTTT. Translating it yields CASSYPTGTGDQPQHF.